This T cell receptor beta chain was documented in a study of T cell changes during pregnancy in multiple sclerosis (dated by TCRdb to the late 2010s). Regarding the research as a whole: In women with multiple sclerosis, the researchers looked at how the T cell repertoire shifted as pregnancy progressed.

As to this clone: No antigen is known for it. One base away there is no much larger clone; base qualities are not given.

The receptor library was made with the immunoSEQ multiplex PCR assay. The table comes from immuneACCESS by way of TCRdb, which keeps in-frame sequences with V and J called. Part of the clones is missing from these tables; in studies checked, under half for an unresolved V gene and the rest for unknown reasons. This sample holds approximately 100,000 clones; about 89% were observed only once. In total, the top ten clones hold about 3.5% of the sample. CDR3 length: 16 amino acids, cysteine to phenylalanine. The CDR3 DNA has 48 bases and is translated from base 1. Looking up the germline V gene yields CDR1 SGHVS and CDR2 FQNEAQ. V is reduced by 2 bases and J by 0 bases, leaving a spacing of 10 bases between them.

The chain is made from TRBV7-8 and TRBJ1-4, with the D gene not clear enough to name. This sequence was found in a female donor with multiple sclerosis, enrolled in a pregnancy study. The sample here was peripheral blood, taken after pregnancy. The CDR3 amino acid sequence is: CASSLKSLATNEKLFF. The DNA sequence is given as TGTGCCAGCAGCTTAAAATCACTTGCAACTAATGAAAAACTGTTTTTT. Reference TRBV7-8 and TRBJ1-4 proteins supply the regions before and after the CDR3; the full variable domain is: GAGVSQSPRYKVAKRGQDVALRCDPISGHVSLFWYQQALGQGPEFLTYFQNEAQLDKSGLPSDRFFAERPEGSVSTLKIQRTQQEDSAVYLCASSLKSLATNEKLFFGSGTQLSVL.